This T cell receptor beta chain was documented in a study of blood T cell repertoires in COVID-19. Study-wide context: Some COVID-19 samples were acute and others convalescent; all came from the United States, Italy and Spain. PBMCs, B-cell-depleted T cells, or T cells were the source of the cDNA or gDNA that made up the material.

Germline V gives CDR1 MNHEY, CDR2 SVGEGT. The CDR3 is 14 amino acids. Trimming pared 2 bases from V and 8 bases from J, leaving 12 bases between. In the source study's methods: How many nucleated cells were present was estimated from reference gene primer amplification. TCRdb keeps only in-frame clones here, not all; method: immunoSEQ multiplex PCR. Clone size and V and J calls were adopted from that table, with D and trimming inferred from the DNA. The repertoire has around 260,000 clones, approximately 86% of them found once; the top ten carry around 9.5%. The TCR comes from a middle-aged man who had recovered from COVID-19. The source material was peripheral blood. V and J are TRBV6-2 or TRBV6-3 and TRBJ1-4; maybe TRBD1 (6 bases). CDR3 sequence reads: CASSYGGGGEKLFF. The CDR3 region has the DNA TGTGCCAGCAGTTACGGCGGGGGCGGGGAAAAACTGTTTTTT.